This T cell receptor beta chain appears in the sequencing data of a study of shared clonotypes between healthy human individuals. This clone appeared a few times. Additional DNA sequences in this sample encode the identical CDR3. This CDR3 is 11 amino acids long. The germline gives CDR1 MNHNS, CDR2 SASEGT. Trimming took 4 bases from V and 7 from J, leaving 5 bases between them. The CD4+ fraction was divided into a CD45RA+ naive subset and a CD45RA-negative memory subset. How the authors handled the data: ImmunoSEQ gave junction-only sequences without quality scores, so filtering differed. Repertoires were generated with immunoSEQ multiplex PCR, while TCRdb's copy carries only in-frame clones and drops some. V and J calls and clone size are as listed in that table; D and trimming were resolved from the DNA. The sample includes about 1.1 million clones, around 77% of them seen just once.

This TCR was recovered from a man younger than 35 in good health. Some clones in this sample may be carry-over from other donors' samples. The sequenced sample was memory CD4+ T cells from PBMCs. The subset here: CD45RA-negative fraction. This chain joins TRBV6-1 and TRBJ2-1; D remains ambiguous. The CDR3 here is CASSASNEQFF. CDR3 sequence (DNA): TGTGCCAGCAGTGCATCTAATGAGCAGTTCTTC.